The sequence of this T cell receptor beta chain was determined in a study of T cell responses to AZD1222 COVID-19 vaccine. It was second doses at about 4 or about 12 weeks that were pooled. Findings and caveats of the study: Repertoire sampling occurred only after the peak T cell response. The CD4 TCRs associated with vaccination extended across spike and predominated at 160-218 and 743-854. Females outnumbered males among donors, who were mostly white British; clonal diversity was possibly underestimated.

Profiled with immunoSEQ multiplex PCR; TCRdb holds only in-frame clones, not every one. The profile shows roughly 150,000 clones, roughly 85% of them singletons. With respect to this clone: Its antigen remains unidentified.

The sequenced sample was peripheral blood, obtained 28 days after the second AZD1222 dose. The source is an adult who received the AZD1222 COVID-19 vaccine.

The CDR3 loop is CASRKGSGGISNTGELFF. In nucleotides, the CDR3 is TGTGCCAGTAGGAAAGGCTCTGGAGGGATCTCGAACACCGGGGAGCTGTTTTTT. The V gene is TRBV19, the J gene TRBJ2-2; D might be TRBD2 (6 bases). CDR1 and CDR2 from the germline V gene are LNHDA and SQIVND (reference sequence). The CDR3 is 18 residues long. V dropped 6 bases and J dropped 0 bases, with 20 bases sitting between them.